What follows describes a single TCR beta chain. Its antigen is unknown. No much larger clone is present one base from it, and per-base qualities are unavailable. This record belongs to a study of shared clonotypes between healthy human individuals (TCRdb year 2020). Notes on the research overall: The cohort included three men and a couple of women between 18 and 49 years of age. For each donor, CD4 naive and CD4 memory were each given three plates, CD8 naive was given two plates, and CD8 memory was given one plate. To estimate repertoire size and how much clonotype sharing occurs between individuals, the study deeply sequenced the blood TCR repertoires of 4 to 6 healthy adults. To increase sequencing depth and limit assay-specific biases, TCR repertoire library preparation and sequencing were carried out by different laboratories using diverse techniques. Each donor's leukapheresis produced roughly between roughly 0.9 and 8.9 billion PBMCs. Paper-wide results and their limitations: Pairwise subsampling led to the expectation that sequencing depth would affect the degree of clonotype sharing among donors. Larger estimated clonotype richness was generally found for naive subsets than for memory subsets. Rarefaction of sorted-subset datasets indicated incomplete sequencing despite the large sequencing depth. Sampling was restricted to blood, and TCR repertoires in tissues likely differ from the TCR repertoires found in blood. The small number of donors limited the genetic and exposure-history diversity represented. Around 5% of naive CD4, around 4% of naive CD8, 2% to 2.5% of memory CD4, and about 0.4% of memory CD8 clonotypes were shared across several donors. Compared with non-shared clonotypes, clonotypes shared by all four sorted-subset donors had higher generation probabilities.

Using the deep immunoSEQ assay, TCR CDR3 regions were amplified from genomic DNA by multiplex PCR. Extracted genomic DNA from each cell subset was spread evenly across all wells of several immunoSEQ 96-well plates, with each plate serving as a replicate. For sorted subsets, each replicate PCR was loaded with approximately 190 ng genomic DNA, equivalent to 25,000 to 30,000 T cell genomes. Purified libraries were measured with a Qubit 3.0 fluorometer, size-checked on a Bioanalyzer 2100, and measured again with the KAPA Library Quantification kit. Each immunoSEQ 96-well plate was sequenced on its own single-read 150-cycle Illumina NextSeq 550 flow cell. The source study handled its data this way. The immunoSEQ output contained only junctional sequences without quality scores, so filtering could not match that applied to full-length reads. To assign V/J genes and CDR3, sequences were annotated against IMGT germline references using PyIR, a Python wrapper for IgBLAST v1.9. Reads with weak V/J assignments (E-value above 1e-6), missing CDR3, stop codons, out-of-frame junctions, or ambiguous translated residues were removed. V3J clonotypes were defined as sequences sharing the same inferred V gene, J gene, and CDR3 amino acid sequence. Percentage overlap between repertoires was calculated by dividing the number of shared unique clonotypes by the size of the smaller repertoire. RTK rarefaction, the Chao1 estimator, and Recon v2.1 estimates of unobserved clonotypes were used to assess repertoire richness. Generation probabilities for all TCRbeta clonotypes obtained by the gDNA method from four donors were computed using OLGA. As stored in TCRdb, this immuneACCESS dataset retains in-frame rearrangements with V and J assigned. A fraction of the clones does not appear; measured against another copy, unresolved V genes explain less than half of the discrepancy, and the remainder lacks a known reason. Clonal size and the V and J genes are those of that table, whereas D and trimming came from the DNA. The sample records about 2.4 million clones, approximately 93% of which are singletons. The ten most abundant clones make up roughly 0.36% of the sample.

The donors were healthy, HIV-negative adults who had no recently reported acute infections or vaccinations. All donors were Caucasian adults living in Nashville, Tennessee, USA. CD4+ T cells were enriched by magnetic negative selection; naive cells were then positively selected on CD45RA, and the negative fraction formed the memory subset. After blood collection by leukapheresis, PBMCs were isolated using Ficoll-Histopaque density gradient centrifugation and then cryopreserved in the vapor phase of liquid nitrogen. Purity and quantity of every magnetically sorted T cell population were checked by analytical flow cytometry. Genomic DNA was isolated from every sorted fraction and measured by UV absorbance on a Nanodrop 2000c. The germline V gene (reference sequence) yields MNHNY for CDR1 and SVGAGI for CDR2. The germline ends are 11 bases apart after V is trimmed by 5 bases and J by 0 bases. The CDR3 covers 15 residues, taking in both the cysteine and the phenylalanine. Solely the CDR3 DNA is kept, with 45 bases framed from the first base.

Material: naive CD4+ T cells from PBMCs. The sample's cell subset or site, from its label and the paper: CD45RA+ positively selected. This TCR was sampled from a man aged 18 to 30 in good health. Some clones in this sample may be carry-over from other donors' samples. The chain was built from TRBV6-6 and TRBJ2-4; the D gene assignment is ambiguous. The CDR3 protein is CASSHVTRAKNIQYF. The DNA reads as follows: TGTGCCAGCAGTCATGTCACACGAGCCAAAAACATTCAGTACTTC.